Below, one T cell receptor beta chain is given with its context. This sample was taken from a study of T cells in Graves' hyperthyroidism and ophthalmopathy. The CDR3 is 17 amino acids. Germline V CDR1 and CDR2: LNHDA, SQIVND (reference sequence). Trimming removed 1 base from V and 2 bases from J, with 15 bases in between. Amplification of TCR beta CDR3 regions used RNA as the template. Researchers ran a first-round RT-PCR on the TCR CDR3 using the HTBI primer set. Each CDR3 protein gets one entry after TCRdb re-called the multiplex PCR reads with MiXCR. The sample has about 580,000 distinct CDR3 sequences, approximately 13% seen once.

This TCR derives from a woman aged 25 to 39 with Graves' hyperthyroidism that later progressed to Graves' ophthalmopathy. Sequencing input: blood. J is TRBJ1-3 and V is TRBV19, with a possible D match to TRBD1 (5 bases). CDR3 in amino acids: CASSIGGKVVTGNTIYF. Written as DNA, the CDR3 is TGTGCCAGTAGTATAGGGGGGAAGGTGGTAACTGGAAACACCATATATTTT.